This entry describes one T cell receptor (beta chain). The data were obtained in a study of follicular helper T cells after annual influenza vaccination. Time point defined: 2015-2016 season, pre-vaccination. Method: immunoSEQ multiplex PCR; TCRdb's copy keeps in-frame clones and lacks some. The repertoire holds over 10,000 clones, with 80% as singletons. This specimen was CXCR5+ CD38- circulating T follicular helper cells from blood, taken on the day of influenza vaccination. The sample's subset: circulating Tfh, non-naive CD4+CXCR5+PD-1+ (ICOS+CD38+ or ICOS-CD38-). The TCR comes from an adult who received the influenza vaccine.

CDR3: CASSSRDRVGTDTQYF. DNA of the CDR3: TGTGCCAGCAGCTCCCGGGACAGGGTGGGCACAGATACGCAGTATTTT. The chain has TRBV7-2 and TRBJ2-3; TRBD1 agrees at 9 bases. The germline V gene has CDR1 SGHTA and CDR2 FQGNSA. The CDR3 totals 16 residues. V trimming: 4 bases; J trimming: 1 base; junction bases outside the gene matches: 6.